This TCR beta chain was observed in a study of cytomegalovirus exposure and HLA in healthy donors. Findings of the study overall: There were three CMV-associated chains whose specificity for CMV antigens was confirmed in vitro. Overall, approximately 180 TCR beta chains were annotated as cytomegalovirus-associated.

To note about this clone: What it recognizes is unknown.

Trimming pared 2 bases from V and 4 bases from J, leaving 10 bases between. The CDR3 covers 14 residues. CDR1 and CDR2 from the germline V gene are SGHDT and YYEEEE. Some clones are missing from TCRdb's copy, which holds only in-frame ones; the method was immunoSEQ multiplex PCR. Here the sample spans 70,000 to 75,000 clones, approximately 94% being singletons. The sequencing sample was made of PBMCs. The sequence derives from a woman younger than 35 in good health and CMV-seropositive. This chain joins TRBV5-6 and TRBJ2-1, with D perhaps matching TRBD2 (5 bases). DNA of the CDR3: TGTGCCAGCAGCTTACTCCCGGGGTACAATGAGCAGTTCTTC. Amino acid sequence: CASSLLPGYNEQFF.